Here is one TCR beta chain with its context. Its antigen is not identified. The germline V gene has CDR1 SGDLS and CDR2 YYNGEE. V lost 2 bases, J lost 4 bases, and 17 bases stayed unmatched. This CDR3 region has 19 residues. Use of 60 Vbeta and 13 Jbeta primers characterized the PCR. The assay was immunoSEQ multiplex PCR, and TCRdb's table has in-frame clones only and misses some. The data hold some 250,000 clones, with 82% observed a single time. The data were obtained in a study of cytomegalovirus exposure and HLA in healthy donors. Findings and limits, study-wide: An analysis was carried out at a later point. It showed that HLA-associated TCR beta chains were more clonally expanded than equally common non-associated chains. Productive status was seen about 90% or about 30% of the time for most TCR beta V segments in an earlier analysis.

The sequence derives from a woman aged 40 to 49 in good health and CMV-seropositive. Sequenced material: PBMCs. This chain uses TRBV9 with TRBJ1-3, with 8 nucleotides matching TRBD1. This chain's CDR3 is CASSVGGSRAGGSGNTIYF. The CDR3 DNA sequence: TGTGCCAGCAGCGTTGGAGGTTCCCGGGCAGGGGGCTCCGGAAACACCATATATTTT. Full variable domain (rest looked up from reference TRBV9 and TRBJ1-3): DSGVTQTPKHLITATGQRVTLRCSPRSGDLSVYWYQQSLDQGLQFLIQYYNGEERAKGNILERFSAQQFPDLHSELNLSSLELGDSALYFCASSVGGSRAGGSGNTIYFGEGSWLTVV.